What follows are 27 T cell receptor beta chains derived from one specimen sequenced in a study of T cell responses to AZD1222 COVID-19 vaccine (dated by TCRdb to about 2021). According to the study, the label for this sample's time point signals: baseline before first vaccination. Library construction relied on the immunoSEQ multiplex PCR assay. TCRdb took this table from immuneACCESS and kept in-frame rearrangements with V and J called. Such tables lack part of the clones; where checked against another copy, unresolved V genes explain under half of the gap, and the rest is unexplained. For this sample there are 150,000 or so clones; under 95% appear just once. The top ten hold 5% of the sample. The sequenced sample was peripheral blood, obtained on day 0 of AZD1222 vaccination. These receptors were taken from an adult in good health.

This chain joins TRBV2 and TRBJ2-7, with a tentative D call TRBD1 (6 bases). CDR1 and CDR2 from the germline V gene are SNHLY and FYNNEI. The CDR3 extends over 13 amino acids. V shed 6 bases and J shed 4 bases, with 13 bases lying between them. The DNA for the CDR3 is TGTGCCAGCAGCCTGGGACACCCTTACGAGCAGTACTTC. Its translation: CASSLGHPYEQYF. The full variable domain, rest sourced from reference TRBV2 and TRBJ2-7, is EPEVTQTPSHQVTQMGQEVILRCVPISNHLYFYWYRQILGQKVEFLVSFYNNEISEKSEIFDDQFSVERPDGSNFTLKIRSTKLEDSAMYFCASSLGHPYEQYFGPGTRLTVT.

This clone appeared once. V and J are TRBV5-6 and TRBJ2-7; maybe TRBD2 (5 bases). Germline V CDR1 and CDR2: SGHDT, YYEEEE. The CDR3 consists of 13 residues. V was clipped by 4 bases and J by 6 bases, with 14 bases between them. The DNA of the CDR3 is TGTGCCAGCAGCGATCAACTAGTGGGCGAGCAGTACTTC. Protein sequence: CASSDQLVGEQYF.

This chain joins TRBV30 and TRBJ1-3; possible D gene TRBD1, 5 bases. This CDR3 is 16 amino acids long. The V gene lost 4 bases and the J gene lost 2 bases, with 18 bases spanning the gap. Germline V gives CDR1 GTSNPN, CDR2 SVGIG (reference sequence). DNA of the CDR3: TGTGCCTGGAAGTGGGGCAGCCGATTAACTGGAAACACCATATATTTT. It yields the protein CAWKWGSRLTGNTIYF. Full variable domain (rest looked up from reference TRBV30 and TRBJ1-3): SQTIHQWPATLVQPVGSPLSLECTVEGTSNPNLYWYRQAAGRGLQLLFYSVGIGQISSEVPQNLSASRPQDRQFILSSKKLLLSDSGFYLCAWKWGSRLTGNTIYFGEGSWLTVV.

The chain links TRBV7-6 to TRBJ2-5; possibly TRBD2 for D (5 bases). Trimming left V 5 bases short and J 2 bases short, with 21 bases between. CDR3 length: 17 residues. Germline V lookup: CDR1 SGHVS, CDR2 FNYEAQ. The DNA for the CDR3 is TGTGCCAGCAGCCTAGACCTATGGGGAGTGGGGCAAGAGACCCAGTACTTC. Translating gives CASSLDLWGVGQETQYF. Combining the CDR3 with reference TRBV7-6 and TRBJ2-5 gives the whole variable domain GAGVSQSPRYKVTKRGQDVALRCDPISGHVSLYWYRQALGQGPEFLTYFNYEAQQDKSGLPNDRFSAERPEGSISTLTIQRTEQRDSAMYRCASSLDLWGVGQETQYFGPGTRLLVL.

This sequence joins TRBV6-5 and TRBJ1-1; TRBD1 matches 8 bases. V dropped 1 base and J dropped 5; count of bases not matched to a gene: 9. The germline V gene encodes CDR1 MNHEY and CDR2 SVGAGI. The CDR3 has 16 amino acids. CDR3 DNA: TGTGCCAGCAGTTACTGGGCAGGGGGCGGTGTGACTGAAGCTTTCTTT. This codes for CASSYWAGGGVTEAFF.

As DNA, the CDR3 is TGTGCCAGCAGCCCAGGGGCTACGAACACCGGGGAGCTGTTTTTT. Its protein product is CASSPGATNTGELFF. The chain joins TRBV7-9 to TRBJ2-2; a weak D match, TRBD1 (6 bases). The CDR3 has 15 residues. V was clipped by 5 bases and J by 0 bases, with 10 bases between them. CDR1 SEHNR and CDR2 FQNEAQ come from the germline V gene (reference sequence).

The genes are TRBV27 and TRBJ1-5, with no clear D. CDR1 MNHEY and CDR2 SMNVEV come from the germline V gene (reference sequence). V gave up 5 bases and J gave up 6 bases, with 14 bases separating them. The CDR3 has 14 amino acids. The CDR3 protein is CASSADSFGQPQHF. CDR3 sequence (DNA): TGTGCCAGCAGTGCGGACTCTTTCGGTCAGCCCCAGCATTTT.

This chain links TRBV11-2 with TRBJ2-7; D is perhaps TRBD1 (5 bases). V gave up 0 bases and J gave up 3 bases, with 9 bases separating them. The CDR3 has 14 residues. Per germline, CDR1 SGHAT and CDR2 FQNNGV. Here the CDR3 DNA reads TGTGCCAGCAGCTTAGAGGCAGGGTACTACGAGCAGTACTTC. Translated, it gives CASSLEAGYYEQYF.

V is TRBV6-4 and J is TRBJ2-6; D ambiguous. V dropped 0 bases and J dropped 0 bases, with 3 bases sitting between them. Germline V CDR1 and CDR2: MRHNA, SNTAGT. The CDR3 loop spans 15 amino acids. The CDR3: CASSDSNSGANVLTF. The CDR3 DNA reads as TGTGCCAGCAGTGACTCCAACTCTGGGGCCAACGTCCTGACTTTC.

Written as DNA, the CDR3 is TGTGCCTGGGGAGTGGGCCAGAGGGATGAAAAACTGTTTTTT. Protein sequence: CAWGVGQRDEKLFF. The genes are TRBV30 and TRBJ1-4; no clear D. CDR3 length equals 14 residues. Per the germline V gene, CDR1 is GTSNPN and CDR2 is SVGIG (reference sequence). Trimming removed 5 bases from V and 6 bases from J, with 16 bases in between.

This clone was counted between two and nine times. The chain uses TRBV7-8 and TRBJ2-7, with 7 bases matching TRBD2. CDR1 and CDR2 (germline): SGHVS, FQNEAQ. The CDR3 runs 12 residues. The junction had 4 bases not matched to a gene; V was cut back by 5 bases and J by 6 bases. Here the CDR3 DNA reads TGTGCCAGCAGCACACTAGCGAGCGAGCAGTACTTC. It translates to CASSTLASEQYF.

The chain combines TRBV4-1 with TRBJ1-2; the D is unclear. V gave up 3 bases and J gave up 8 bases, with 19 bases separating them. The germline V gene encodes CDR1 MGHRA and CDR2 YSYEKL. The CDR3 covers 15 residues. CDR3 amino acids: CASSHNLVMAGGYTF. In DNA form, the CDR3 reads TGCGCCAGCAGCCACAACCTTGTTATGGCGGGAGGCTACACCTTC.

The CDR3 is CASSFITAGSNQPQHF. Here the CDR3 DNA reads TGTGCCAGCAGTTTTATAACAGCGGGTAGCAATCAGCCCCAGCATTTT. J is TRBJ1-5 and V is TRBV28; the D is unclear. Germline V gives CDR1 MDHEN, CDR2 SYDVKM. There are 16 residues in the CDR3. V was trimmed by 3 bases and J by 0 bases, leaving 12 bases between them.

To note about this clone: The junction does not match germline at one end; this may be a read error. The chain is built from TRBV28 and TRBJ1-1; D uncertain. The CDR3 is 10 residues long. Germline CDR1 reads MDHEN; CDR2 reads SYDVKM. The CDR3 DNA reads as TGTGCCAGCAGTTTAGGGCCTCTTAACTTT. It specifies CASSLGPLNF.

The table lists this clone with a count of one. The rearrangement joins TRBV4-2 to TRBJ2-6; D unresolved. CDR1 and CDR2 from the germline V gene are LGHNA and YNFKEQ. This CDR3 has 15 amino acids. V was trimmed by 0 bases and J by 2 bases, leaving 5 bases between them. The CDR3 loop reads CASSQDGPGANVLTF. The CDR3 DNA is TGTGCCAGCAGCCAAGATGGCCCTGGGGCCAACGTCCTGACTTTC.

The chain joins TRBV6-1 to TRBJ1-1, with D uncertain. The CDR3 extends over 15 amino acids. The V and J ends lost 1 base and 6 bases respectively, with 15 bases between them. CDR1 and CDR2 (germline): MNHNS, SASEGT. The CDR3 DNA sequence: TGTGCCAGCAGTGAAGGACGGCAAAAGGTTTCTGAAGCTTTCTTT. Translated: CASSEGRQKVSEAFF.

The chain employs TRBV6-5 and TRBJ2-5, with D unresolved. CDR1 MNHEY and CDR2 SVGAGI come from the germline V gene. Trimming took 6 bases from V and 1 from J, leaving 12 bases between them. The CDR3 has 14 amino acids. The CDR3 nucleotides are TGTGCCAGCAGGGATCACGGTTTCCAAGAGACCCAGTACTTC. Translating it yields CASRDHGFQETQYF.

This clone was seen only once. The gene calls are TRBV3-1 (or the pseudogene TRBV3-2) and TRBJ2-1, with D unresolved. Germline V gene data show CDR1 as LGHDT and CDR2 as YNNKEL (reference sequence). The CDR3 covers 15 residues. Trimming removed 4 bases from V and 4 bases from J, with 14 bases in between. DNA for the CDR3: TGTGCCAGCAGCCCGTTAGCCGGCACGTACAATGAGCAGTTCTTC. This codes for CASSPLAGTYNEQFF.

The chain couples TRBV30 to TRBJ2-6; D is undetermined. The CDR3 consists of 17 residues. Trimming stripped 0 bases from V and 0 bases from J, with 12 bases between. Germline V gene lookup returns CDR1 GTSNPN and CDR2 SVGIG (reference sequence). The CDR3 spells CAWSVLRLSSGANVLTF. The CDR3 DNA follows: TGTGCCTGGAGTGTCCTGAGGCTCAGCTCTGGGGCCAACGTCCTGACTTTC.

The chain couples TRBV5-1 to TRBJ2-5; 7 positions agree with TRBD1. This CDR3 is built from 16 residues. V trimming: 0 bases; J trimming: 7 bases; junction bases outside the gene matches: 12. In germline, CDR1 is SGHRS, CDR2 YFSETQ. This chain's CDR3 is CASSLGRSTGSGTQYF. In DNA, the CDR3 is TGCGCCAGCAGCTTGGGGCGATCGACAGGGTCAGGGACCCAGTACTTC.

The chain uses TRBV28 and TRBJ2-7; no clear D. The CDR3 sequence is 11 residues long. Germline-derived CDR1 and CDR2 are MDHEN and SYDVKM. V was clipped by 1 base and J by 5 bases, with 3 bases between them. The CDR3 loop is CASSLYDEQYF. DNA of the CDR3: TGTGCCAGCAGTTTATACGACGAGCAGTACTTC.

This clone was detected once. This chain links TRBV29-1 with TRBJ2-1; tentatively, D is TRBD1 or TRBD2 (5 bases each). This CDR3 region has 14 residues. Trimming removed 7 bases at V and 0 bases at J, with 13 bases between. CDR1 and CDR2 (germline): SQVTM, ANQGSEA. For the CDR3, the DNA is TGCAGCGCCTCCGGGGCTGACTCCTACAATGAGCAGTTCTTC. It codes for CSASGADSYNEQFF.

The chain employs TRBV14 and TRBJ2-1, with D possibly matching TRBD2 (5 bases). The V end lost 0 bases, the J end lost 0 bases, and 18 bases lay between the germline ends. The CDR3 is made up of 19 amino acids. In germline, CDR1 is SGHDN, CDR2 FVKESK. The CDR3 protein is CASSQDRGSGRGSYNEQFF. CDR3 nucleotide sequence: TGTGCCAGCAGCCAAGATCGGGGAAGCGGCCGGGGCTCCTACAATGAGCAGTTCTTC. Variable domain in full (rest from reference TRBV14 and TRBJ2-1): EAGVTQFPSHSVIEKGQTVTLRCDPISGHDNLYWYRRVMGKEIKFLLHFVKESKQDESGMPNNRFLAERTGGTYSTLKVQPAELEDSGVYFCASSQDRGSGRGSYNEQFFGPGTRLTVL.

V usage is TRBV5-1 and J usage is TRBJ1-6; 10 bases agree with TRBD1. The junction had 4 bases not matched to a gene; V was cut back by 5 bases and J by 8 bases. Germline CDR1 and CDR2: SGHRS and YFSETQ. This CDR3 contains 14 residues. CDR3 region: CASSQGQGDSPLHF. CDR3 bases: TGCGCCAGCAGTCAAGGACAGGGGGATTCACCCCTCCACTTT.

This clone has more than one count but fewer than ten. This chain links TRBV28 with TRBJ1-5; D gene unclear. Trimming stripped 3 bases from V and 5 bases from J, with 11 bases between. This CDR3 comprises 14 residues. From germline, CDR1 is MDHEN and CDR2 SYDVKM. CDR3 sequence reads: CASSFSQVDQPQHF. CDR3 bases: TGTGCCAGCAGTTTCTCGCAGGTTGATCAGCCCCAGCATTTT.

The chain has TRBV7-2 and TRBJ2-1, with TRBD2 matching 8 bases. Germline lookup yields CDR1 SGHTA and CDR2 FQGNSA. The CDR3 runs 13 residues. Losses at the gene ends were 1 base for V and 9 bases for J; bases not matched to a gene: 2. CDR3 DNA: TGTGCCAGCAGCTTAGTGACTAGCGCTGAGCAGTTCTTC. Translating gives CASSLVTSAEQFF.

V gene TRBV5-6 combines with J gene TRBJ2-4; D unclear. Germline V CDR1 and CDR2: SGHDT, YYEEEE. V lost 1 base, J lost 0 bases, and 8 bases lay in between. This CDR3 has 15 residues. The CDR3 sequence: CASSLYVQAKNIQYF. DNA of the CDR3: TGTGCCAGCAGCTTGTACGTACAAGCCAAAAACATTCAGTACTTC.